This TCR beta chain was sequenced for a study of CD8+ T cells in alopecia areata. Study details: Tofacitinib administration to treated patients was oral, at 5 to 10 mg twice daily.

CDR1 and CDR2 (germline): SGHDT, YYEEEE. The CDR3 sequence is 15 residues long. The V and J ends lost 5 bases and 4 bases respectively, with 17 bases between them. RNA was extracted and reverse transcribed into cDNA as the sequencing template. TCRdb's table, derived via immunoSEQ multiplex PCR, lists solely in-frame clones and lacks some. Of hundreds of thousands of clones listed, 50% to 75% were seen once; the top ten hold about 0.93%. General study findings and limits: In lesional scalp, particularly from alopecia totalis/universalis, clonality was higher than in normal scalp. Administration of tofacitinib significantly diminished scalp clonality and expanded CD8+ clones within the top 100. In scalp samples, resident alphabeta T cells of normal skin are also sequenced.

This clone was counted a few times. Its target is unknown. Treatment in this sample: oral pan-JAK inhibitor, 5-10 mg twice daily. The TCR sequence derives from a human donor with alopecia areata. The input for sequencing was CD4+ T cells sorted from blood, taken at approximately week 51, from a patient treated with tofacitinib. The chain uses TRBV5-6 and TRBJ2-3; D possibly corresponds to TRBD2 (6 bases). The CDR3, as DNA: TGTGCCAGCAGTCTTCCAGGGAGGTCAGCAGATACGCAGTATTTT. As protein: CASSLPGRSADTQYF.